The 18 T cell receptor beta chains reported below all come from one sample, sequenced in a study of cytomegalovirus exposure and HLA in healthy donors. Repertoires were generated with immunoSEQ multiplex PCR, while TCRdb's copy carries only in-frame clones and drops some. The data hold around 70,000 clones, with around 94% observed a single time. Sequencing input: PBMCs. These receptors all come from a man aged 18 to 30 in good health and CMV-seropositive.

This clone was counted a single time. The chain links TRBV9 to TRBJ2-3; TRBD2 is a possible D gene (5 bases). The germline gives CDR1 SGDLS, CDR2 YYNGEE. V was cut by 0 bases and J by 2 bases, with 10 bases left in between. This CDR3 contains 15 residues. The CDR3 here is CASSVVDWITDTQYF. In DNA form, the CDR3 reads TGTGCCAGCAGCGTAGTGGACTGGATCACAGATACGCAGTATTTT.

The chain joins TRBV30 to TRBJ1-5; no clear D gene. Germline lookup yields CDR1 GTSNPN and CDR2 SVGIG (reference sequence). The length of the CDR3 is 15 residues. The V end was cut by 3 bases, the J end by 0 bases, with 12 bases between. This CDR3 is CAWSEGGYSNQPQHF. The CDR3 DNA reads TGTGCCTGGAGCGAGGGAGGTTATAGCAATCAGCCCCAGCATTTT.

This clone was detected only once. J is TRBJ2-7 and V is TRBV20-1; D is perhaps TRBD2 (5 bases). The CDR3 totals 11 residues. Germline CDR1 and CDR2: DFQATT and SNEGSKA (reference sequence). The CDR3 bases are TGCAGCGGAGGAAGCTCCTACGAGCAGTACTTC. It is translated as CSGGSSYEQYF.

This chain joins TRBV13 and TRBJ2-7, with 7 bases aligning to TRBD2. Germline trimming cut 5 bases from V and 3 bases from J; bases unmatched to any gene: 4. CDR1 PRHDT and CDR2 FYEKMQ come from the germline V gene (reference sequence). The CDR3 is made up of 13 amino acids. CDR3: CASSPASGYEQYF. In DNA form, the CDR3 reads TGTGCCAGCAGCCCCGCTAGCGGCTACGAGCAGTACTTC.

The V and J genes are TRBV2 and TRBJ1-2; TRBD1 might be the D (6 bases). Trimming left V 6 bases short and J 4 bases short, with 12 bases between. Germline CDR1 reads SNHLY; CDR2 reads FYNNEI. The CDR3 consists of 13 residues. CDR3 region: CASSERQVYGYTF. The DNA for the CDR3 is TGTGCCAGCAGCGAAAGACAGGTCTATGGCTACACCTTC.

This clone was counted a single time. The rearrangement uses TRBV7-9 and TRBJ1-1; 9 bases are a match to TRBD1. Looked up from germline, CDR1 is SEHNR and CDR2 is FQNEAQ (reference sequence). The CDR3 consists of 16 residues. J was trimmed by 1 base and V by 5 bases; bases with no gene match: 8. CDR3 sequence reads: CASSERTGDENTEAFF. The CDR3 DNA follows: TGTGCCAGCAGCGAGAGGACAGGGGACGAGAACACTGAAGCTTTCTTT.

V is TRBV27 and J is TRBJ1-2; TRBD1 agrees at 7 bases. V was clipped by 4 bases and J by 3 bases; unmatched bases: 8. The CDR3 length is 15 residues. The V gene's germline CDR1 is MNHEY and CDR2 SMNVEV (reference sequence). CDR3 loop: CASSSESRGDYGYTF. Here the CDR3 DNA reads TGTGCCAGCAGTTCTGAGAGCAGGGGGGACTATGGCTACACCTTC.

The chain employs TRBV2 and TRBJ2-7; 13 bases match TRBD2. CDR3 length: 15 residues. The V gene end was trimmed by 7 bases and the J gene end by 7 bases; junction bases not matched to a gene: 10. Germline-derived CDR1 and CDR2 are SNHLY and FYNNEI. CDR3 sequence: CASTGGLAGVLEQYF. The CDR3 nucleotides read TGTGCCAGCACCGGTGGACTAGCGGGAGTGTTAGAGCAGTACTTC.

The chain links TRBV15 to TRBJ2-5; 9 nucleotides line up with TRBD2. Trimming cost V 3 bases and J 0 bases; bases outside gene matches: 8. This CDR3 contains 17 residues. Germline V gives CDR1 LNHNV, CDR2 YYDKDF (reference sequence). CDR3 in amino acids: CATSSPGLAPYQETQYF. The CDR3 bases are TGTGCCACCAGCAGTCCTGGACTAGCGCCGTACCAAGAGACCCAGTACTTC.

This chain joins TRBV6-6 and TRBJ2-3, with D uncertain. CDR3 size: 12 residues. With 6 bases removed from V and 1 base from J, the gap between germline ends came to 5 bases. Germline V gives CDR1 MNHNY, CDR2 SVGAGI (reference sequence). For the CDR3, the DNA is TGTGCCAGCAGCCGGGGCACAGATACGCAGTATTTT. This translates into CASSRGTDTQYF.

The chain recombines TRBV2 with TRBJ1-2; TRBD1 matches at 7 bases. Per the germline V gene, CDR1 is SNHLY and CDR2 is FYNNEI. CDR3 length equals 16 residues. The V segment lost 4 bases and the J segment 5 bases; nucleotides outside the gene matches: 13. The CDR3 nucleotides read TGTGCCAGCAGTGGCCGACAGGGCGTTCCGGCATATGGCTACACCTTC. It is translated as CASSGRQGVPAYGYTF. Based on the CDR3 plus reference TRBV2 and TRBJ1-2, the full variable domain is EPEVTQTPSHQVTQMGQEVILRCVPISNHLYFYWYRQILGQKVEFLVSFYNNEISEKSEIFDDQFSVERPDGSNFTLKIRSTKLEDSAMYFCASSGRQGVPAYGYTFGSGTRLTVV.

V and J are TRBV5-1 and TRBJ2-5; 7 bases agree with TRBD1. The trim removed 4 bases at V and 5 bases at J, leaving 11 bases unmatched. Germline V lookup: CDR1 SGHRS, CDR2 YFSETQ. This CDR3 comprises 15 residues. The CDR3 is CASSQQGSGQETQYF. Written as DNA, the CDR3 is TGCGCCAGCAGCCAACAGGGGTCGGGCCAGGAGACCCAGTACTTC.

The rearrangement links TRBV10-2 to TRBJ2-2, with 10 nucleotides matching TRBD1. Germline CDR1 is WSHSY and CDR2 is SAAADI. The CDR3 length is 15 residues. V trimming: 5 bases; J trimming: 3 bases; junction bases outside the gene matches: 3. This CDR3 reads CASSHGQGDTGELFF. The CDR3 DNA reads TGCGCCAGCAGTCATGGACAGGGGGACACCGGGGAGCTGTTTTTT.

J is TRBJ2-1 and V is TRBV30, with D unclear. Germline V gives CDR1 GTSNPN, CDR2 SVGIG (reference sequence). Trimming removed 3 bases from V and 4 bases from J, with 4 bases in between. This CDR3 has 11 amino acids. Written as DNA, the CDR3 is TGTGCCTGGAGGGCTTACAATGAGCAGTTCTTC. Protein: CAWRAYNEQFF.

The V and J genes are TRBV7-3 and TRBJ2-3, with D possibly being TRBD1 (5 bases). The CDR3 runs 14 residues. V was pared by 0 bases and J by 6 bases, with 10 bases between. Per the germline V gene, CDR1 is SGHTA and CDR2 is FQGTGA. CDR3 DNA: TGTGCCAGCAGCTTAACTACAGGATCTGATACGCAGTATTTT. This translates into CASSLTTGSDTQYF.

Here the CDR3 reads CAWGREFSGGNEQFF. The CDR3, as DNA: TGTGCCTGGGGGAGAGAGTTTAGCGGGGGGAATGAGCAGTTCTTC. J is TRBJ2-1 and V is TRBV30; 10 nucleotides match TRBD2. The CDR3 runs 15 residues. V lost 5 bases to trimming and J lost 7 bases; unmatched junction nucleotides: 11. Germline V gene data show CDR1 as GTSNPN and CDR2 as SVGIG (reference sequence).

V usage is TRBV6-1 and J usage is TRBJ1-1, with D tentatively TRBD1 (5 bases). The germline gives CDR1 MNHNS, CDR2 SASEGT. V lost 4 bases and J lost 4, with 13 bases in between. The CDR3 spans 14 residues. The CDR3 here is CASSVEVGGTEAFF. The DNA of the CDR3 is TGTGCCAGCAGTGTCGAGGTCGGGGGCACTGAAGCTTTCTTT.

This clone was observed once. The chain links TRBV9 to TRBJ2-7, with 8 nucleotides matching TRBD2. Germline values: CDR1 SGDLS, CDR2 YYNGEE. V shed 4 bases, J shed 3 bases, and the junction held 6 bases outside the gene matches. The CDR3 has 14 amino acids. The CDR3 bases are TGTGCCAGCAGCAAGGAAGCGGGAGACTACGAGCAGTACTTC. It translates to CASSKEAGDYEQYF.